Shown below are 19 T cell receptor beta chains from a single sample sequenced in a study of blood T cell repertoires in COVID-19. The method was immunoSEQ multiplex PCR; TCRdb's version includes in-frame clones alone and lacks a portion of them. This sample carries under 550,000 clones, roughly 89% of them seen once, and the ten largest clones take roughly 0.87%. The sample consisted of peripheral blood. These receptors all come from a man aged 18 to 30 with COVID-19, enrolled during active disease.

The CDR3 spells CASSQSGFNEQFF. DNA of the CDR3: TGTGCCAGCAGTCAATCAGGGTTCAATGAGCAGTTCTTC. The chain recombines TRBV12-3 or TRBV12-4 with TRBJ2-1; possible D gene TRBD1, 5 bases. The CDR3 contains 13 residues. V dropped 5 bases and J dropped 6 bases, with 11 bases sitting between them.

This clone was seen only once. The V and J genes are TRBV4-2 and TRBJ2-1, with D possibly matching TRBD2 (6 bases). Trimming stripped 0 bases from V and 6 bases from J, with 15 bases between. Germline V CDR1 and CDR2: LGHNA, YNFKEQ. CDR3 length: 16 residues. CDR3 in amino acids: CASSQERGTQGNEQFF. CDR3 DNA sequence: TGTGCCAGCAGCCAAGAGAGAGGGACTCAGGGCAATGAGCAGTTCTTC.

The chain's CDR3 is CASSLSGLELFF. For the CDR3, the DNA is TGTGCCAGCAGCTTATCAGGTTTAGAGCTGTTTTTT. The rearrangement joins TRBV7-6 to TRBJ2-2; unclear D gene. V shed 2 bases and J shed 11 bases, with 9 bases lying between them. This CDR3 contains 12 residues. The germline gives CDR1 SGHVS, CDR2 FNYEAQ. The variable domain in full, completed from reference TRBV7-6 and TRBJ2-2, reads GAGVSQSPRYKVTKRGQDVALRCDPISGHVSLYWYRQALGQGPEFLTYFNYEAQQDKSGLPNDRFSAERPEGSISTLTIQRTEQRDSAMYRCASSLSGLELFFGEGSRLTVL.

J is TRBJ1-5 and V is TRBV10-1; maybe TRBD1 (5 bases). The length of the CDR3 is 17 residues. V was cut by 3 bases and J by 0 bases, with 15 bases left in between. Germline CDR1 is WNHNN and CDR2 is SYGVQD (reference sequence). CDR3 amino acids: CASSDRQRRASNQPQHF. The CDR3 nucleotides are TGCGCCAGCAGTGATCGACAGAGGAGAGCTAGCAATCAGCCCCAGCATTTT.

This chain links TRBV11-3 with TRBJ2-7, with D unclear. Trimming pared 5 bases from V and 7 bases from J, leaving 15 bases between. Germline V gives CDR1 SGHNT, CDR2 YENEEA. The CDR3 covers 13 residues. CDR3 residues: CASSPHFRREQYF. The CDR3 DNA reads TGTGCCAGCAGCCCGCACTTCCGCCGGGAGCAGTACTTC.

The chain carries TRBV2 and TRBJ1-1; TRBD1 matches 7 bases. Per the germline V gene, CDR1 is SNHLY and CDR2 is FYNNEI. This CDR3 is built from 15 residues. V was pared by 7 bases and J by 2 bases, with 10 bases of the junction left unmatched. DNA of the CDR3: TGTGCCAGCAAGCCCGCCGGACAGGTAAACACTGAAGCTTTCTTT. Translating gives CASKPAGQVNTEAFF. Using reference TRBV2 and TRBJ1-1 for the parts outside the CDR3, the full variable domain is EPEVTQTPSHQVTQMGQEVILRCVPISNHLYFYWYRQILGQKVEFLVSFYNNEISEKSEIFDDQFSVERPDGSNFTLKIRSTKLEDSAMYFCASKPAGQVNTEAFFGQGTRLTVV.

The rearrangement uses TRBV7-9 and TRBJ2-3; 8 bases map to TRBD2. V was clipped by 5 bases and J by 6 bases; unmatched bases: 7. The CDR3 is made up of 14 amino acids. The germline V gene encodes CDR1 SEHNR and CDR2 FQNEAQ (reference sequence). In DNA, the CDR3 is TGTGCCAGCAGCCTCGACGGCGGGAGGGATACGCAGTATTTT. Translation: CASSLDGGRDTQYF.

The J gene is TRBJ2-7, the V gene TRBV29-1; TRBD1 matches 8 bases. Germline loops: CDR1 SQVTM, CDR2 ANQGSEA. With 5 bases clipped from V and 3 bases from J, the junction kept 6 bases outside the gene matches. The CDR3 extends over 13 amino acids. CDR3 protein: CSVNTGGGYEQYF. The CDR3 DNA sequence: TGCAGCGTTAATACAGGGGGTGGCTACGAGCAGTACTTC.

The CDR3 DNA reads TGTGCCAGCAGTGAAATGGGCGGGGGTTACTACAATGAGCAGTTCTTC. This translates into CASSEMGGGYYNEQFF. This chain connects TRBV6-1 to TRBJ2-1; 7 positions agree with TRBD2. This CDR3 spans 16 amino acids. Germline V CDR1 and CDR2: MNHNS, SASEGT. The J segment lost 3 bases and the V segment lost 2 bases, leaving 7 bases of the junction unmatched.

This clone has just one count. The genes are TRBV20-1 and TRBJ1-1; D unclear. The germline V gene has CDR1 DFQATT and CDR2 SNEGSKA (reference sequence). The CDR3 covers 13 residues. Trimming pared 3 bases from V and 1 base from J, leaving 9 bases between. The CDR3 region has the DNA TGCAGTGCTAGTGCTCCTCCGAACACTGAAGCTTTCTTT. This gives the protein CSASAPPNTEAFF.

The J gene is TRBJ2-7, the V gene TRBV5-6; D possibly corresponds to TRBD1 (5 bases). The ends were cut back, 0 bases at V and 3 bases at J, with 10 bases in the middle. The germline V gene encodes CDR1 SGHDT and CDR2 YYEEEE. The CDR3 sequence is 14 residues long. This chain's CDR3 is CASSLAQVSYEQYF. The CDR3 nucleotides read TGTGCCAGCAGCTTGGCACAGGTGAGCTACGAGCAGTACTTC.

J is TRBJ2-1 and V is TRBV5-4; D ambiguous. The CDR3 runs 15 residues. The germline V and J ends were trimmed by 4 bases and 2 bases, with 13 bases remaining between them. Germline CDR1 is SGHNT and CDR2 is YYREEE (reference sequence). The CDR3 nucleotides read TGTGCCAGCAGCCGACGTGCGACTCCCTACAATGAGCAGTTCTTC. This translates into CASSRRATPYNEQFF.

The chain combines TRBV10-3 with TRBJ2-2, with D possibly TRBD1 on 6 matching bases. Germline CDR1 ENHRY, CDR2 SYGVKD. CDR3 length: 14 amino acids. V was shortened by 2 bases and J by 6 bases, with 10 bases between the two germline ends. The chain's CDR3 is CAISEGRGPGELFF. Written as DNA, the CDR3 is TGTGCCATCAGTGAGGGCAGGGGCCCCGGGGAGCTGTTTTTT.

This chain uses TRBV19 with TRBJ1-2, with 11 bases aligning to TRBD1. CDR1 is LNHDA, CDR2 SQIVND, per germline (reference sequence). Trimming at V came to 0 bases and at J to 5 bases, leaving 5 bases not matched to a gene. The CDR3 spans 16 residues. CDR3 sequence: CASSIDGTGGRYGYTF. The CDR3 DNA follows: TGTGCCAGTAGTATAGATGGGACAGGGGGTAGGTATGGCTACACCTTC.

The chain couples TRBV6-5 to TRBJ2-5; possible D gene TRBD2, 6 bases. The CDR3 length is 15 residues. The V and J ends lost 0 bases and 2 bases respectively, with 10 bases between them. Germline CDR1 reads MNHEY; CDR2 reads SVGAGI. The CDR3 DNA sequence: TGTGCCAGCAGTTACTCGACCCGGGGGCAAGAGACCCAGTACTTC. Protein product: CASSYSTRGQETQYF.

The chain employs TRBV19 and TRBJ2-2; 7 nucleotides align to TRBD1. Trimming took 5 bases from V and 3 from J; bases not matched to a gene: 9. The CDR3 runs to 16 residues. In germline, CDR1 is LNHDA, CDR2 SQIVND (reference sequence). CDR3 sequence reads: CASSRAATGHTGELFF. Written as DNA, the CDR3 is TGTGCCAGTAGTCGGGCAGCGACAGGGCACACCGGGGAGCTGTTTTTT. The whole variable domain, remainder taken from reference TRBV19 and TRBJ2-2, is DGGITQSPKYLFRKEGQNVTLSCEQNLNHDAMYWYRQDPGQGLRLIYYSQIVNDFQKGDIAEGYSVSREKKESFPLTVTSAQKNPTAFYLCASSRAATGHTGELFFGEGSRLTVL.

V gene TRBV6-5 combines with J gene TRBJ1-6, with D possibly being TRBD1 (5 bases). Trimming cost V 6 bases and J 13 bases, with 16 bases left between them. This CDR3 contains 13 residues. CDR1 and CDR2 (germline): MNHEY, SVGAGI. Here the CDR3 DNA reads TGTGCCAGCAGAAACCCGGGGGTTCTTCCCCTCCACTTT. This sequence encodes CASRNPGVLPLHF.

The V call is TRBV3-1 (or the pseudogene TRBV3-2), the J call TRBJ2-7; D is uncertain. V lost 0 bases and J 5 bases, leaving 14 bases between the germline ends. The CDR3 has 15 residues. In germline, CDR1 is LGHDT, CDR2 YNNKEL (reference sequence). The CDR3 nucleotides read TGTGCCAGCAGCCAAGAAGCACTATACCCGGACGAGCAGTACTTC. Translating it yields CASSQEALYPDEQYF.

This sequence joins TRBV4-1 and TRBJ1-2, with D perhaps matching TRBD1 (5 bases). This CDR3 region has 13 residues. Germline CDR1 is MGHRA and CDR2 is YSYEKL. V dropped 5 bases and J dropped 5 bases, with 12 bases sitting between them. The CDR3: CASSDQGRYGYTF. CDR3 DNA sequence: TGCGCCAGCAGCGATCAGGGTCGTTATGGCTACACCTTC.